The subject of this entry is one T cell receptor (beta chain). Its antigen is still unknown. Sequencing was performed with immunoSEQ multiplex PCR; in TCRdb, only in-frame clones are kept and a portion is missing. This sample has over 70,000 clones, with 88% found just once. The CDR3 covers 14 residues. Trimming pared 5 bases from V and 3 bases from J, leaving 13 bases between. Germline lookup yields CDR1 SGHTA and CDR2 FQGNSA. This record belongs to a study of identifying expanded T cells in peripheral blood. The study, taken as a whole, reports: About 1.2 clones differed between technical replicates, versus around 15 and 19 over time. Roughly 2-week clone count variance significantly increased as total template count grew.

Healthy donors had no documented immune events, such as infections, while sampled. This receptor was obtained from a person aged 18 to 70 in good health. This chain connects TRBV7-2 to TRBJ2-5, with unresolved D. The sample taken for sequencing was blood. The CDR3 loop is CASSPATGEETQYF. The CDR3 coding sequence is TGTGCCAGCAGCCCTGCGACCGGAGAAGAGACCCAGTACTTC.